These 23 T cell receptor beta chains were all obtained from the same sample, sequenced in a study of tumor-infiltrating lymphocytes in primary liver carcinoma. Unsorted whole blood yielded the blood RNA, and germline DNA was also extracted. From about 530 ng total RNA, TCR beta cDNA was generated with a primer in the constant region. Investigators got TCR beta libraries out of three nested multiplex PCR rounds, done with slightly modified ARM-PCR. The first two PCR rounds used TRBV1-TRBV30 primers with a Cbeta primer, 9 to 10 cycles each. TCRdb passed the multiplex PCR reads through MiXCR, listing each CDR3 protein once. The table lists under 200,000 distinct CDR3 sequences, about 61% of them singletons. What was sequenced was peripheral blood. The receptor set was obtained from a woman aged 60-75 years with primary liver carcinoma and hepatitis B virus infection.

This clonotype was seen at least ten times. The CDR3 sequence: CASSLWGPYNEQFF. The CDR3 region has the DNA TGTGCCAGCAGCTTGTGGGGGCCTTACAATGAGCAGTTCTTC. The chain carries TRBV5-5 and TRBJ2-1, with D tentatively TRBD1 (6 bases). The CDR3 has 14 residues. Germline assignment: CDR1 SGHKS and CDR2 YYEKEE (reference sequence). V shed 1 base and J shed 4 bases, with 9 bases lying between them.

As to this clonotype: Sequence at one end of the junction differs from germline and may be a read error. This sequence joins TRBV11-1 and TRBJ2-7, with unresolved D. Per germline, CDR1 SGHAT and CDR2 FQDESV (reference sequence). The CDR3 consists of 13 residues. CDR3: CVSRLPENYEQSF. In nucleotides, the CDR3 is TGTGTCAGCAGGTTACCGGAAAACTACGAGCAGTCCTTC.

As concerns this clonotype: At one of its ends the junction is not consistent with the germline gene, which may arise from a read error. This sequence joins TRBV18 and TRBJ1-1; D is perhaps TRBD1 (5 bases). The germline V gene has CDR1 KGHSH and CDR2 LQKENI. CDR3 length equals 16 residues. CDR3 in DNA: TGTGCCAGCTCACCACCACGACGGGCCGCGGACACTGAAGCTTTATTT. Translating gives CASSPPRRAADTEALF.

This clonotype has a count of ten or more. The chain uses TRBV7-6 and TRBJ2-1; TRBD2 agrees at 11 bases. Germline V CDR1 and CDR2: SGHVS, FNYEAQ. This CDR3 has 16 amino acids. Trimming removed 5 bases from V and 5 bases from J; junction bases left unmatched: 8. The CDR3 nucleotides read TGTGCCAGCAGCCGTGCGGGGACTAGCGGTGACAATGAGCAGTTCTTC. Translation: CASSRAGTSGDNEQFF.

Comment on this clonotype: A read error may explain this, as a much larger clone is one base away. The missing conserved phenylalanine or tryptophan at the end of this CDR3 makes a read error likely. This rearrangement joins TRBV13 to TRBJ2-1; tentatively, D is TRBD2 (6 bases). Germline loops: CDR1 PRHDT, CDR2 FYEKMQ (reference sequence). The CDR3 extends over 15 amino acids. Between the trimmed V and J ends, which lost 6 bases and 4 bases, there was a span of 16 bases. CDR3 in DNA: TGTGCCAGCAGTACAGGAGGGCCCTCGTACAATGAGCAGTTCCTC. Its translation: CASSTGGPSYNEQFL.

This clonotype was detected many times. V and J are TRBV29-1 and TRBJ2-3; no firm D call. CDR3 length: 13 residues. Germline V gene data show CDR1 as SQVTM and CDR2 as ANQGSEA. Deletions cut 4 bases from V and 3 bases from J, with 11 bases between. The CDR3 DNA reads TGCAGCGTTGTGACCTCCCGTACAGATACGCAGTATTTT. Residues: CSVVTSRTDTQYF.

V and J are TRBV5-4 and TRBJ1-1, with TRBD1 as a possible D gene (5 bases). Trimming removed 4 bases from V and 0 bases from J, with 7 bases in between. The CDR3 sequence is 13 residues long. Germline V CDR1 and CDR2: SGHNT, YYREEE (reference sequence). The CDR3 sequence is CASSDSMNTEAFF. CDR3 nucleotides: TGTGCCAGCAGCGACAGCATGAACACTGAAGCTTTCTTT.

Turning to this clonotype: A much larger clone lies a single base off, so this may be a read error. This sequence joins TRBV12-3 or TRBV12-4 and TRBJ2-2, with 8 bases that match TRBD1. The CDR3 extends over 15 amino acids. J lost 9 bases, V lost 8 bases, and 14 bases had no gene match. Here the CDR3 DNA reads TGTGCCAGCGGTCCTACCTTTGGACAGGGTTGGGAGCTGTTTTTT. It codes for CASGPTFGQGWELFF.

This clonotype was observed a few times. This chain links TRBV5-1 with TRBJ1-5; 8 nucleotides line up with TRBD1. CDR3 length: 16 amino acids. V was clipped by 3 bases and J by 7 bases; unmatched bases: 12. Germline V gene sequence: CDR1 SGHRS, CDR2 YFSETQ. CDR3 sequence reads: CASSWGTGGQDQPQHF. In DNA form, the CDR3 reads TGCGCCAGCAGCTGGGGGACCGGGGGACAGGACCAGCCCCAGCATTTT.

Comments on this clonotype: Here the CDR3 omits its conserved ending phenylalanine or tryptophan, so a read error is the likely source. V is TRBV5-4 and J is TRBJ2-7; TRBD1 agrees at 10 bases. Germline V gene data show CDR1 as SGHNT and CDR2 as YYREEE (reference sequence). V lost 3 bases and J lost 7; bases outside the gene matches: 7. The CDR3 covers 14 residues. The CDR3 DNA reads TGTGCCAGCAGCTCGGGGGACAGGGGCAGTGAGCAGTACCTC. Protein: CASSSGDRGSEQYL.

This clonotype appeared many times. The chain combines TRBV6-6 with TRBJ1-6, with 7 bases that match TRBD1. After removal of 2 bases from V and 8 bases from J, the junction contained 6 bases not matched to a gene. The CDR3 runs 15 residues. Germline V gene sequence: CDR1 MNHNY, CDR2 SVGAGI (reference sequence). CDR3 loop: CASSYQTGEHSPLHF. CDR3 bases: TGTGCCAGCAGTTACCAAACAGGGGAGCATTCACCCCTCCACTTT.

This chain joins TRBV7-9 and TRBJ2-4, with D perhaps being TRBD1 or TRBD2 (6 bases each). The CDR3 consists of 16 residues. CDR1 is SEHNR and CDR2 is FQNEAQ in the germline V gene (reference sequence). The V and J ends lost 4 bases and 2 bases respectively, with 15 bases between them. Here the CDR3 DNA reads TGTGCCAGCAGCTCACAGGGCGGGGAGTCCAAAAACATTCAGTACTTC. Amino acids: CASSSQGGESKNIQYF. Drawing the rest from reference TRBV7-9 and TRBJ2-4, the complete variable domain is DTGVSQNPRHKITKRGQNVTFRCDPISEHNRLYWYRQTLGQGPEFLTYFQNEAQLEKSRLLSDRFSAERPKGSFSTLEIQRTEQGDSAMYLCASSSQGGESKNIQYFGAGTRLSVL.

As regards this clonotype: The germline gene is not matched at one end of the junction; a read error may be the cause. The genes are TRBV6-5 and TRBJ1-1; unclear D gene. This CDR3 spans 14 amino acids. Germline loops: CDR1 MNHEY, CDR2 SVGAGI. CDR3 DNA: TGTGCCATCAGTCTCGGACGGTTGCACACTGAAGCTTTCTTT. It specifies CAISLGRLHTEAFF.

The V call is TRBV28, the J call TRBJ2-1, with D possibly TRBD2 on 6 matching bases. The CDR3 contains 15 residues. The V end was cut by 6 bases, the J end by 0 bases, with 12 bases between. The germline V gene has CDR1 MDHEN and CDR2 SYDVKM. The CDR3 spells CASRAGSGSYNEQFF. The CDR3 nucleotides are TGTGCCAGCAGGGCGGGATCCGGCTCCTACAATGAGCAGTTCTTC.

Worth noting for this clonotype: A much larger clone differs by one base, so this may be a read error. This chain links TRBV12-3 or TRBV12-4 with TRBJ2-7, with D maybe TRBD1 (6 bases). The CDR3 spans 14 residues. CDR3 sequence reads: CVSSSDSRPYEQYF. CDR3 DNA: TGTGTCAGCAGTTCGGACAGTCGGCCCTACGAGCAGTACTTC.

This clonotype was seen a single time. V and J are TRBV7-8 and TRBJ2-3; D remains unclear. V gave up 7 bases and J gave up 2 bases, with 22 bases separating them. The CDR3 has 17 amino acids. Germline-derived CDR1 and CDR2 are SGHVS and FQNEAQ. As DNA, the CDR3 is TGTGCCAGCAACTCTCGACTTGCGCGGACGGACACAGATACGCAGTATTTT. This codes for CASNSRLARTDTDTQYF.

A note on this clonotype: It may be a read error: a sequence one base away is much more abundant. The rearrangement joins TRBV6-1 to TRBJ2-7, with 8 bases fitting TRBD1. CDR3 size: 11 residues. From germline, CDR1 is MNHNS and CDR2 SASEGT. Trimming at V came to 11 bases and at J to 7 bases, leaving 7 bases not matched to a gene. The CDR3 DNA is TGTGCCTGCGACAGGGGAAGGGAGCAGTACTTC. As protein: CACDRGREQYF.

J is TRBJ2-3 and V is TRBV5-1; D is unclear. The length of the CDR3 is 14 residues. V lost 4 bases, J lost 4 bases, and 13 bases lay in between. Germline CDR1 SGHRS, CDR2 YFSETQ. This CDR3 reads CASSRLGGPDTQYF. CDR3 DNA: TGCGCCAGCAGCAGGCTGGGTGGTCCAGATACGCAGTATTTT.

Notes on this clonotype: Given the absence of the conserved phenylalanine or tryptophan at the CDR3 end, a read error is likely. The chain links TRBV12-3 or TRBV12-4 to TRBJ2-1; 11 positions agree with TRBD2. This CDR3 has 16 amino acids. J lost 9 bases, V lost 3 bases, and 10 bases had no gene match. The CDR3 DNA reads as TGTGCCAGCAGTTTTTCAGGGACTAGCGGAGACAGTGAGCAGTTCTTA. It specifies CASSFSGTSGDSEQFL.

The sample holds one count of this clonotype. The chain couples TRBV14 to TRBJ1-2, with D perhaps matching TRBD1 (6 bases). Per germline, CDR1 SGHDN and CDR2 FVKESK. V was clipped by 5 bases and J by 10 bases, with 20 bases between them. This CDR3 contains 14 residues. The CDR3 region has the DNA TGTGCCAGCAGCGCCCAGGGACAAGGGATCGTCTACACCTTC. Protein: CASSAQGQGIVYTF.

For this clonotype: A clone one base away is much larger, so this may be a read error. The chain has TRBV6-1 and TRBJ2-7, with D maybe TRBD2 (6 bases). Germline V lookup: CDR1 MNHNS, CDR2 SASEGT. The CDR3 sequence is 14 residues long. V shed 6 bases and J shed 4 bases, with 16 bases lying between them. CDR3 in amino acids: CASSGQRVNYEQYF. CDR3 bases: TGTGCCAGCAGCGGCCAGCGGGTGAATTACGAGCAGTACTTC.

The chain joins TRBV5-4 to TRBJ1-1; a possible D gene is TRBD1 (6 bases). The V gene lost 0 bases and the J gene lost 4 bases, with 13 bases spanning the gap. Germline CDR1 and CDR2: SGHNT and YYREEE (reference sequence). The CDR3 is 15 amino acids. The DNA for the CDR3 is TGTGCCAGCAGCTTGGACGGGGGGCGGGTCACTGAAGCTTTCTTT. Translated, it gives CASSLDGGRVTEAFF.

Comments on this clonotype: This may come from a read error, since a much larger clone is one base off. The rearrangement joins TRBV6-1 to TRBJ1-4; no clear D. CDR3 length: 15 amino acids. The germline V and J ends were trimmed by 4 bases and 5 bases, with 14 bases remaining between them. Germline V gene data show CDR1 as MNHNS and CDR2 as SASEGT. Written as DNA, the CDR3 is TGTGCCAGCAGTGCTCCGACAAGGTTCAATGAAAAACTGTTTTTT. Encoded protein: CASSAPTRFNEKLFF.